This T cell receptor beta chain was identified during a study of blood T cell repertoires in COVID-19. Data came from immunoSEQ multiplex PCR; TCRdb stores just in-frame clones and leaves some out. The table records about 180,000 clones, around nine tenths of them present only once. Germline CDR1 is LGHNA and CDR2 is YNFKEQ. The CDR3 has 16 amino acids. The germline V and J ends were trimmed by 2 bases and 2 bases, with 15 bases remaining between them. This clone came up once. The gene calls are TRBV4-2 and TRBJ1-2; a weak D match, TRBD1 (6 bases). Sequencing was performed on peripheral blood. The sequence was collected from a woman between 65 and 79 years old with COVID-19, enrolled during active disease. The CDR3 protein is CASSQSAGQPNYGYTF. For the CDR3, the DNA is TGTGCCAGCAGCCAAAGCGCCGGACAGCCGAACTATGGCTACACCTTC.